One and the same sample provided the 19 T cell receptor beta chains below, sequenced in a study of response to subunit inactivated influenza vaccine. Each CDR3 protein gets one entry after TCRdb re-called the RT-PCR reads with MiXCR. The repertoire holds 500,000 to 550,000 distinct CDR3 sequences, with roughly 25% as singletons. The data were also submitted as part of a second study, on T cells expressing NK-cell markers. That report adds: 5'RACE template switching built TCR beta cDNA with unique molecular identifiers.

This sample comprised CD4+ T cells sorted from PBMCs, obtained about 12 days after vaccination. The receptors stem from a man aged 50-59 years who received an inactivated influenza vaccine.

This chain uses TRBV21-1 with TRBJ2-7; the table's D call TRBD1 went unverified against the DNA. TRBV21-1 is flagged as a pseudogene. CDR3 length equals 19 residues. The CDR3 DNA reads TGTGCCAGCAGCCTAAACGTTGGGCGCGGCGAAGACAAATCCTACGAGCAGTACTTC. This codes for CASSLNVGRGEDKSYEQYF.

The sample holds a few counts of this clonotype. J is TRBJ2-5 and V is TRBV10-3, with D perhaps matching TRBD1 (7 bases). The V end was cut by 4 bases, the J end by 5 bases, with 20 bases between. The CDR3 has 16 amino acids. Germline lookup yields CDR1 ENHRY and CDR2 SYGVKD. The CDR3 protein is CAISAGGGVSLETQYF. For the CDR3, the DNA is TGTGCCATCAGTGCAGGGGGAGGCGTTAGCCTCGAGACCCAGTACTTC.

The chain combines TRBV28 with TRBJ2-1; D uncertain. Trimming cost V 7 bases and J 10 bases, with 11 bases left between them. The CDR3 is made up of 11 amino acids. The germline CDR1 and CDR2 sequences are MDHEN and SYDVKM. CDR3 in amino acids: CASTLGYEQFF. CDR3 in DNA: TGTGCCAGCACCTTGGGGTACGAGCAGTTCTTC.

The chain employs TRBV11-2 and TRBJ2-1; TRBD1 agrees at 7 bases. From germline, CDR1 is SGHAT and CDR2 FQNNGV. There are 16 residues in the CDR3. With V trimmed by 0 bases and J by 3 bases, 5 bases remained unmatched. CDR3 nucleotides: TGTGCCAGCAGCTTAGATAGAACAGGGGTCTACAATGAGCAGTTCTTC. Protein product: CASSLDRTGVYNEQFF.

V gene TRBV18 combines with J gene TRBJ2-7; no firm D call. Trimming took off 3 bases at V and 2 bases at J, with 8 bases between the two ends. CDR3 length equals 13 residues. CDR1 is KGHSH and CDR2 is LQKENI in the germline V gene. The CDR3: CASSPWGTYEQYF. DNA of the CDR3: TGTGCCAGCTCACCCTGGGGAACCTACGAGCAGTACTTC.

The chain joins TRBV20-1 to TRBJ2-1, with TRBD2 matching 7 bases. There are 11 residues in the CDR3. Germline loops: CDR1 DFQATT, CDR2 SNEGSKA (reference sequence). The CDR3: CRVAGGNEQFF. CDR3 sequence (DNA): TGCAGAGTTGCCGGGGGGAATGAGCAGTTCTTC.

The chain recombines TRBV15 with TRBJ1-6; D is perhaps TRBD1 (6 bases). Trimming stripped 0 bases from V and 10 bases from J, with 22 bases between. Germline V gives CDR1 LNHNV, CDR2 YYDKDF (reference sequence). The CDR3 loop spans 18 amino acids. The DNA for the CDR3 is TGTGCCACCAGCAGAGATATATTTAGAAAGGGGGGTCGGTCACCCCTCCACTTT. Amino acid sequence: CATSRDIFRKGGRSPLHF.

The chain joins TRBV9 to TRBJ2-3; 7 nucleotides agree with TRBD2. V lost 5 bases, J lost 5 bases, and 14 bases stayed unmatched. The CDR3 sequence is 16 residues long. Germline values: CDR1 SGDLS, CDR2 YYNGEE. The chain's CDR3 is CASRVRSGTTGDTQYF. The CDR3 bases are TGTGCCAGCAGAGTAAGGAGCGGGACGACCGGAGATACGCAGTATTTT. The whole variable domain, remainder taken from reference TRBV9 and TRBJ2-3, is DSGVTQTPKHLITATGQRVTLRCSPRSGDLSVYWYQQSLDQGLQFLIQYYNGEERAKGNILERFSAQQFPDLHSELNLSSLELGDSALYFCASRVRSGTTGDTQYFGPGTRLTVL.

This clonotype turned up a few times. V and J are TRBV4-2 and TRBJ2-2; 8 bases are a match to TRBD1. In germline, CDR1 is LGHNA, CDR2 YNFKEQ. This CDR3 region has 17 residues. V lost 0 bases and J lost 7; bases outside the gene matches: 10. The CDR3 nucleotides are TGTGCCAGCAGCCAAGATTGGAGACAGGGGTGGGGCGGGGAGCTGTTTTTT. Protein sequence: CASSQDWRQGWGGELFF.

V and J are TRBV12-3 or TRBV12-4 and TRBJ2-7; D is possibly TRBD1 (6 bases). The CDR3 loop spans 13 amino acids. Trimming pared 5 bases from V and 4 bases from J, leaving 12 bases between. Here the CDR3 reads CASSRSGVYEQYF. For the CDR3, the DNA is TGTGCCAGCAGTCGTTCAGGGGTGTACGAGCAGTACTTC.

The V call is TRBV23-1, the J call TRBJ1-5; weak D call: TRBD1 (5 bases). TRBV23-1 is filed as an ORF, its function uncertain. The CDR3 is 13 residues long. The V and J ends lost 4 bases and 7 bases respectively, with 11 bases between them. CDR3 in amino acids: CASSPSGFQPQHF. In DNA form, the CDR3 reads TGCGCCAGCAGTCCTTCAGGGTTCCAGCCCCAGCATTTT.

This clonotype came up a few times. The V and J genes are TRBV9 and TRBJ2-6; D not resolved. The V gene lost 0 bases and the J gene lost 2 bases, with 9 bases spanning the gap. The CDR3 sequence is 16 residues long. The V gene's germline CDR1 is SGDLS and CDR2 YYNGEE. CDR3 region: CASSVEAFAGANVLTF. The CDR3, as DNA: TGTGCCAGCAGCGTAGAGGCATTTGCTGGGGCCAACGTCCTGACTTTC.

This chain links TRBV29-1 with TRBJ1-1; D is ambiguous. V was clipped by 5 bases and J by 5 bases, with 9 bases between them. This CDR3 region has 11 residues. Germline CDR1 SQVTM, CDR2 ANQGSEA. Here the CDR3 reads CSVRRRTEAFF. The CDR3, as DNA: TGCAGCGTTCGTCGGCGAACTGAAGCTTTCTTT.

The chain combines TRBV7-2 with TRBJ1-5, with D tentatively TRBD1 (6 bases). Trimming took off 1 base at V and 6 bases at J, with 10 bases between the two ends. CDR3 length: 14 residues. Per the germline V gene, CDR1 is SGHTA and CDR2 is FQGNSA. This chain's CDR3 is CASSLDAGAQPQHF. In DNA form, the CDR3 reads TGTGCCAGCAGCTTAGATGCAGGGGCTCAGCCCCAGCATTTT. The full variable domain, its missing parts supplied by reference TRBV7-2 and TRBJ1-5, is GAGVSQSPSNKVTEKGKDVELRCDPISGHTALYWYRQSLGQGLEFLIYFQGNSAPDKSGLPSDRFSAERTGGSVSTLTIQRTQQEDSAVYLCASSLDAGAQPQHFGDGTRLSIL.

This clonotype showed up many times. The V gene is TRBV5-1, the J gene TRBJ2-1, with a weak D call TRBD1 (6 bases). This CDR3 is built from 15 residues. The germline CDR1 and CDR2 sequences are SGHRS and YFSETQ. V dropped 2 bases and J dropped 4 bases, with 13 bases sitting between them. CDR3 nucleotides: TGCGCCAGCAGCTTCCGGGACACGGCTTACAATGAGCAGTTCTTC. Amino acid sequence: CASSFRDTAYNEQFF.

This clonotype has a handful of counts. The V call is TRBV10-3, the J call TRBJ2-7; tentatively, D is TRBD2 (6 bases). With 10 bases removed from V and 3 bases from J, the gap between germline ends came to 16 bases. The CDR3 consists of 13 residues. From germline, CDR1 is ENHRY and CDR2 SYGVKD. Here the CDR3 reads CASLRGSLYEQYF. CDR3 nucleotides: TGTGCCAGCCTACGGGGGTCTCTCTACGAGCAGTACTTC.

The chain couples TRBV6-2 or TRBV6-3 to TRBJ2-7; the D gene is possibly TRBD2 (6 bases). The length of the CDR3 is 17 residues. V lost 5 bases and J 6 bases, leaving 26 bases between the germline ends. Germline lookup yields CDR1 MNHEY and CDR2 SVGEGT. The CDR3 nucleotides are TGTGCCAGCAGTACCCCGGGAGCGGGTATTCGGAGGTTCGAGCAGTACTTC. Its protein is CASSTPGAGIRRFEQYF.

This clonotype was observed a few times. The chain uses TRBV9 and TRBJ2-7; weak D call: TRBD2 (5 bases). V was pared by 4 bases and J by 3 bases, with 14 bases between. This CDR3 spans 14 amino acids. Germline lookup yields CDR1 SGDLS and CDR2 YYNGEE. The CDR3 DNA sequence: TGTGCCAGCAGCCCTTCGGGGAGTTACTACGAGCAGTACTTC. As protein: CASSPSGSYYEQYF.

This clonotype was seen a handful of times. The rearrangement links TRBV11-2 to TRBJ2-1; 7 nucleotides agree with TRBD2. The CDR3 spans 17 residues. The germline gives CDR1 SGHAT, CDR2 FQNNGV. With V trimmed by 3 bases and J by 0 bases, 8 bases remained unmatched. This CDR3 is CASSFRVAGSSYNEQFF. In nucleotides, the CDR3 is TGTGCCAGCAGCTTTAGAGTAGCGGGCAGCTCCTACAATGAGCAGTTCTTC.